This entry describes one TCR beta chain. This sample stems from a study of blood T cell repertoires in COVID-19. Study details: COVID-19 samples collected from the United States, Italy and Spain covered acute and convalescent phases. The cDNA or gDNA used as material had been derived from T cells, B-cell-depleted T cells, or PBMCs.

Per the original data handling: Counts of nucleated cells, estimated from reference gene primer amplification, were obtained. Repertoires were generated with immunoSEQ multiplex PCR, while TCRdb's copy carries only in-frame clones and drops some. V, J and clone size derive from that table, while D and trimming were established from the DNA sequence. The sample contains 110,000 or so clones, about 85% of which appear only once. The CDR3 spans 15 residues. CDR1 and CDR2 from the germline V gene are LGHDT and YNNKEL (reference sequence). With 0 bases removed from V and 9 bases from J, the gap between germline ends came to 15 bases.

The sequenced sample was peripheral blood. V gene TRBV3-1 (or the pseudogene TRBV3-2) combines with J gene TRBJ2-1; D call uncertain. The TCR sequence derives from a human donor in a cohort sampled during active COVID-19. The CDR3: CASSQDLTPFSEQFF. In DNA, the CDR3 is TGTGCCAGCAGCCAAGATCTCACGCCCTTCAGTGAGCAGTTCTTC.